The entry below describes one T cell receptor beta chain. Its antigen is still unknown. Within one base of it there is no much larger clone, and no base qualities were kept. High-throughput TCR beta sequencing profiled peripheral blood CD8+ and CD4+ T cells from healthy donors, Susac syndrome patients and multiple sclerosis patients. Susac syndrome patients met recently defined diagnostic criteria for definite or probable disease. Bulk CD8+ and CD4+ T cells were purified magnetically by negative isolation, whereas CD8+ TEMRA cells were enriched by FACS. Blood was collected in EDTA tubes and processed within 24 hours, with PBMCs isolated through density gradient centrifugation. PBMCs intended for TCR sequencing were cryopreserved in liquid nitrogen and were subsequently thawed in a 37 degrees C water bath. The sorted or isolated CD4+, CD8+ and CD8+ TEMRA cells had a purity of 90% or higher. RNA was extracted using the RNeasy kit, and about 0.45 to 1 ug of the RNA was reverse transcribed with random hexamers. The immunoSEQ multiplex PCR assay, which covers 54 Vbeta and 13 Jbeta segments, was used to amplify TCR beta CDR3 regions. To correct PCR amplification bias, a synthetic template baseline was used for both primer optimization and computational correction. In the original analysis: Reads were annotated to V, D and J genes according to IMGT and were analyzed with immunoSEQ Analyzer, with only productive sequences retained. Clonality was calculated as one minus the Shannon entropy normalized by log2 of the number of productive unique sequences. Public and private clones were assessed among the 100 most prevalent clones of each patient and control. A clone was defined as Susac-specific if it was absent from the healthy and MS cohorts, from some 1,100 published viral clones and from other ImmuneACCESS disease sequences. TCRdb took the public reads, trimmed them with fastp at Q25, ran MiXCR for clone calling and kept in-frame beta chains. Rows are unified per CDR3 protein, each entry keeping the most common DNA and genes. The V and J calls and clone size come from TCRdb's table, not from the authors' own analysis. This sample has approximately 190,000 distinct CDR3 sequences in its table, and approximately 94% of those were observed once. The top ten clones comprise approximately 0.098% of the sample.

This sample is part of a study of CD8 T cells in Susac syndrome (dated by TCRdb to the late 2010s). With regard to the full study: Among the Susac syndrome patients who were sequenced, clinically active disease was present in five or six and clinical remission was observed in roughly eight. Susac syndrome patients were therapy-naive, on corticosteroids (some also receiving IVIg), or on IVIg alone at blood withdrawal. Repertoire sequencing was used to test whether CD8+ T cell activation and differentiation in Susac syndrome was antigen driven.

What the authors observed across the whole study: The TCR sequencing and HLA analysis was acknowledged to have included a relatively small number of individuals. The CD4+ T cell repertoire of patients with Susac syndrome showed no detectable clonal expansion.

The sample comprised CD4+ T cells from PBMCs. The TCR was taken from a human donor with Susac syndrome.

CDR3 loop: CSVALQGGYGYTF. The DNA sequence follows: TGCAGCGTAGCCTTACAGGGCGGGTATGGCTACACCTTC. The V and J genes are TRBV29-1 and TRBJ1-2, and perhaps TRBD1 as D gene, on 6 matching bases. Sequences SQVTM (CDR1) and ANQGSEA (CDR2) are obtained from the germline V gene. V lost 6 bases and J lost 5 bases; the stretch between them is 16 bases long. The CDR3, from cysteine to phenylalanine, totals 13 residues. The only DNA kept is the CDR3, 39 bases in frame from the first base.